These 15 T cell receptor beta chains came from one sample sequenced in a study of T-cell memory formation after mild COVID-19. TCRdb fed the 5' RACE reads into MiXCR, producing one record per CDR3 protein. The table has about 160,000 distinct CDR3 sequences, roughly a third seen once. The source material was PBMCs or a T cell subset sorted from them (not recorded which). The receptors originated from an adult woman who had mild COVID-19 (a few samples of this study predate the infection). Cell type and time point are not known.

The chain uses TRBV7-2 and TRBJ2-5; no reliable D call. The length of the CDR3 is 15 residues. Looked up from germline, CDR1 is SGHTA and CDR2 is FQGNSA. The V gene lost 1 base and the J gene lost 5 bases, with 14 bases spanning the gap. The CDR3 nucleotides read TGTGCCAGCAGCTTAGTGGCGAATCTGCCGGAGACCCAGTACTTC. Protein sequence: CASSLVANLPETQYF.

The chain combines TRBV7-9 with TRBJ2-4, with D possibly TRBD1 on 6 matching bases. Trimming pared 2 bases from V and 7 bases from J, leaving 15 bases between. The CDR3 spans 15 residues. Germline CDR1 is SEHNR and CDR2 is FQNEAQ (reference sequence). The CDR3 sequence is CASSLRGTQGNIQYF. The CDR3 DNA reads as TGTGCCAGCAGCTTAAGGGGGACCCAAGGGAACATTCAGTACTTC.

This clonotype came up many times. The rearrangement uses TRBV5-1 and TRBJ2-3; D call uncertain. With 2 bases removed from V and 5 bases from J, the gap between germline ends came to 6 bases. The CDR3 is 12 amino acids. Per the germline V gene, CDR1 is SGHRS and CDR2 is YFSETQ. CDR3 DNA: TGCGCCAGCAGCTTATCGGTAGATACGCAGTATTTT. It yields the protein CASSLSVDTQYF.

The CDR3 region is CASSRDRAVGEQYF. CDR3 nucleotides: TGTGCCAGCAGTCGGGACAGGGCGGTCGGCGAGCAGTACTTC. The V gene is TRBV12-3 or TRBV12-4, the J gene TRBJ2-7; 9 positions agree with TRBD1. Germline trimming cut 5 bases from V and 6 bases from J; bases unmatched to any gene: 8. The CDR3 contains 14 residues.

This clonotype was observed a few times. The V gene is TRBV7-9, the J gene TRBJ2-4; D call uncertain. V lost 8 bases and J lost 6, with 5 bases in between. This CDR3 spans 10 amino acids. In germline, CDR1 is SEHNR, CDR2 FQNEAQ (reference sequence). DNA for the CDR3: TGTGCCAGCGACGGAAACATTCAGTACTTC. Protein: CASDGNIQYF.

In DNA, the CDR3 is TGTGCCAGCAGCTTGGGGGACCCGAGTAGCACTGAAGCTTTCTTT. Its protein is CASSLGDPSSTEAFF. The chain has TRBV7-2 and TRBJ1-1; D possibly corresponds to TRBD1 (5 bases). V shed 3 bases and J shed 4 bases, with 15 bases lying between them. The CDR3 is made up of 15 amino acids. CDR1 and CDR2 (germline): SGHTA, FQGNSA.

The V and J genes are TRBV5-5 and TRBJ1-2; 9 nucleotides align to TRBD1. Germline V gene sequence: CDR1 SGHKS, CDR2 YYEKEE (reference sequence). V dropped 4 bases and J dropped 2; count of bases not matched to a gene: 3. This CDR3 is built from 14 residues. CDR3 DNA: TGTGCCAGCAGCGCCGGGACAGGGAACTATGGCTACACCTTC. It is translated as CASSAGTGNYGYTF. The full variable domain, completed using reference TRBV5-5 and TRBJ1-2, is DAGVTQSPTHLIKTRGQQVTLRCSPISGHKSVSWYQQVLGQGPQFIFQYYEKEERGRGNFPDRFSARQFPNYSSELNVNALLLGDSALYLCASSAGTGNYGYTFGSGTRLTVV.

A single count supports this clonotype. J is TRBJ2-7 and V is TRBV7-3; D might be TRBD2 (6 bases). V dropped 6 bases and J dropped 0 bases, with 15 bases sitting between them. CDR1 is SGHTA, CDR2 FQGTGA, per germline. This CDR3 comprises 15 residues. The chain's CDR3 is CASSPPRGSSYEQYF. In DNA, the CDR3 is TGTGCCAGCAGTCCCCCCCGGGGGAGCTCCTACGAGCAGTACTTC.

This clonotype came up a few times. The chain recombines TRBV4-2 with TRBJ2-7, with D possibly called TRBD1 or TRBD2 (5 bases each). This CDR3 has 16 residues. V lost 0 bases and J lost 7, with 19 bases in between. Germline values: CDR1 LGHNA, CDR2 YNFKEQ. CDR3 sequence: CASSQDFRGELWEQYF. CDR3 nucleotide sequence: TGTGCCAGCAGCCAAGATTTTCGGGGCGAGTTATGGGAGCAGTACTTC.

This clonotype came up a few times. The V call is TRBV7-6, the J call TRBJ2-3; 13 bases map to TRBD2. V was clipped by 1 base and J by 4 bases; unmatched bases: 2. The CDR3 has 16 amino acids. Germline CDR1 and CDR2: SGHVS and FNYEAQ. CDR3 DNA sequence: TGTGCCAGCAGCTTAGGGACTAGCGGGAGAGCAGATACGCAGTATTTT. Its translation: CASSLGTSGRADTQYF.

The chain is built from TRBV29-1 and TRBJ2-1; 7 nucleotides align to TRBD2. The CDR3 totals 12 residues. Per the germline V gene, CDR1 is SQVTM and CDR2 is ANQGSEA. Unmatched junction bases numbered 1, after V lost 2 bases and J lost 6 bases. The CDR3 nucleotides read TGCAGCGTTGAACCTAGCGGCAATGAGCAGTTCTTC. Its protein is CSVEPSGNEQFF.

V usage is TRBV7-2 and J usage is TRBJ2-1; no definite D call. V was cut by 4 bases and J by 12 bases, with 10 bases left in between. This CDR3 has 11 residues. CDR1 is SGHTA and CDR2 is FQGNSA in the germline V gene. DNA of the CDR3: TGTGCCAGCAGCTCCCGGACGTTGCAGTTCTTC. As protein: CASSSRTLQFF.

V is TRBV2 and J is TRBJ2-2; no clear D gene. Germline-derived CDR1 and CDR2 are SNHLY and FYNNEI. The CDR3 consists of 14 residues. V lost 3 bases and J lost 4, with 9 bases in between. Here the CDR3 reads CASSEPDFTGELFF. CDR3 sequence (DNA): TGTGCCAGCAGTGAGCCGGATTTCACCGGGGAGCTGTTTTTT. The complete variable domain, with remaining parts taken from reference TRBV2 and TRBJ2-2, reads EPEVTQTPSHQVTQMGQEVILRCVPISNHLYFYWYRQILGQKVEFLVSFYNNEISEKSEIFDDQFSVERPDGSNFTLKIRSTKLEDSAMYFCASSEPDFTGELFFGEGSRLTVL.

A few counts support this clonotype. The chain links TRBV7-9 to TRBJ2-7; D gene uncertain. The CDR3 contains 12 residues. From germline, CDR1 is SEHNR and CDR2 FQNEAQ (reference sequence). V was shortened by 5 bases and J by 10 bases, with 15 bases between the two germline ends. CDR3 in amino acids: CASSPPRSEQYF. The CDR3 nucleotides are TGTGCCAGCAGCCCACCCCGGTCCGAACAGTACTTC.

This clonotype has a handful of counts. The chain employs TRBV12-3 or TRBV12-4 and TRBJ2-7; 8 bases line up with TRBD2. The CDR3 contains 14 residues. V shed 8 bases, J shed 2 bases, and the junction held 8 bases outside the gene matches. The CDR3 DNA reads TGTGCCAGCTCTCCTATAGCGGGAACCTACGAGCAGTACTTC. This encodes CASSPIAGTYEQYF.